The T cell receptor (beta chain) described here comes from a study of T cell repertoires in cytomegalovirus infection. Findings of the study overall: Across the ex vivo response, the dominant clonotypes were HLA-C-restricted CMV-specific TCR beta clonotypes.

TCRdb re-analysed the reads in MiXCR, keeping a single row per CDR3 protein. The data show some 590,000 distinct CDR3 sequences, approximately 40% seen once. V lost 2 bases to trimming and J lost 10 bases, with 12 bases between them. Germline V lookup: CDR1 SGHTA, CDR2 FQGNSA. This CDR3 has 13 residues. This clonotype showed up many times. Its antigen is as yet unknown. Sequenced here: cultured PBMCs, sampled from culture after CMV antigen stimulation. The chain employs TRBV7-2 and TRBJ1-5; D not resolved. This TCR was sampled from a human donor in good health (CMV status not recorded). Some clones in this sample may be carry-over from other donors' samples. The CDR3 here is CASSLYQRSPQHF. The CDR3 DNA reads TGTGCCAGCAGCTTATATCAGCGGTCCCCCCAGCATTTT.